This T cell receptor beta chain was observed in a study of blood T cell repertoires in COVID-19. Study-wide background: Samples came from the United States, Italy and Spain, spanning acute and convalescent COVID-19. Sources were T cells, B-cell-depleted T cells, or PBMCs; the material itself was cDNA or gDNA.

By share, this clone counts as medium-sized. Original methodology: How many nucleated cells were present was estimated from reference gene primer amplification. TCRdb's copy holds only in-frame clones and misses some; the assay was immunoSEQ multiplex PCR. V and J calls plus clone size are reproduced from that table; the DNA served to infer D and trimming. The sample lists fewer than 35,000 clones, around nine tenths occurring once. The sequence was obtained from a man between 65 and 80 years old with active COVID-19. Sequenced input: peripheral blood.

This CDR3 is CASSQSGLPYEQYF. In nucleotides, the CDR3 is TGTGCCAGCAGCCAGTCGGGACTACCATACGAGCAGTACTTC. The chain links TRBV5-4 to TRBJ2-7, with 7 bases fitting TRBD2. The CDR3 has 14 residues. The V gene's germline CDR1 is SGHNT and CDR2 YYREEE (reference sequence). Losses at the gene ends were 4 bases for V and 4 bases for J; bases not matched to a gene: 8.